A selection of T cell receptor beta chains follows, all from one sample in a study of cytomegalovirus exposure and HLA in healthy donors. The assay was immunoSEQ multiplex PCR, and TCRdb's table has in-frame clones only and misses some. The sample lists under 200,000 clones; around 68% were seen once. The specimen was PBMCs. These receptors were taken from a man aged 45-65 years in good health and CMV-seronegative. The CDR3 runs from the conserved cysteine through the conserved F or W. D genes are given only for firm matches. The size of a clone is reported for some rows only, either as once, few or many, or as a class for expanded clones.

-,TRBV28,13,TRBD1,TRBJ1-2,TGTGCCAGCAGTTTAGGGGGACAGGGTGGCTACACCTTC,CASSLGGQGGYTF
few,TRBV7-3,13,-,TRBJ1-2,TGTGCCAGCAGCCTAGAGCGGGGGCCTGGCTACACCTTC,CASSLERGPGYTF
-,TRBV29-1,14,-,TRBJ1-1,TGCAGCGTTGAACCGGGGGAGCGTGACACTGAAGCTTTCTTT,CSVEPGERDTEAFF
-,TRBV5-1,14,-,TRBJ2-3,TGCGCCAGCAGCTACATTGTTAATGCAGATACGCAGTATTTT,CASSYIVNADTQYF
-,TRBV27,14,TRBD1,TRBJ2-1,TGTGCCAGCAGTTTGTCCGGGACAGGGCTCCAGCAGTTCTTC,CASSLSGTGLQQFF
-,TRBV5-8,15,TRBD1,TRBJ1-5,TGTGCCAGCAGCTTGGAGGGGGCGCGGGATCAGCCCCAGCATTTT,CASSLEGARDQPQHF
once,TRBV7-2,15,-,TRBJ2-2,TGTGCCAGCAGCTTAGCACTGGGGGCGGCCGGGGAGCTGTTTTTT,CASSLALGAAGELFF
-,TRBV27,13,-,TRBJ2-7,TGTGCCAGCAGTTTATCGGGCCCGCAGGGGCAGTACTTC,CASSLSGPQGQYF
-,TRBV19,13,-,TRBJ1-5,TGTGCCAGTTGGAGAGGTAGCAATCAGCCCCAGCATTTT,CASWRGSNQPQHF
few,TRBV4-1,17,-,TRBJ2-5,TGCGCCAGCAGCCAAGATCCGGCCGGAGGACAGCAAGAGACCCAGTACTTC,CASSQDPAGGQQETQYF
few,TRBV4-1,16,-,TRBJ2-2,TGCGCCAGCAGCCAAGATAAGGGGGTTAACACCGGGGAGCTGTTTTTT,CASSQDKGVNTGELFF
-,TRBV6-1,14,-,TRBJ1-1,TGTGCCAGCGGGGAGATGGCGATAGGGCTGGAAGCTTTCTTT,CASGEMAIGLEAFF
-,TRBV9,16,TRBD1,TRBJ1-2,TGTGCCAGCAGCGTAGCGGGACAGGGGGTTGGCTATGGCTACACCTTC,CASSVAGQGVGYGYTF
-,TRBV5-1,15,TRBD1,TRBJ1-1,TGCGCCAGCAGCTCAACGGACAGGGCAAACACTGAAGCTTTCTTT,CASSSTDRANTEAFF
-,TRBV19,16,-,TRBJ1-1,TGTGCCAGTAGTAGTACAGGGTCAGGGTTGAACACTGAAGCTTTCTTT,CASSSTGSGLNTEAFF
-,TRBV4-1,16,-,TRBJ1-5,TGCGCCAGCAGCCAAGAAGGTAGTACAGTTCCTTTGCCCCAGCATTTT,CASSQEGSTVPLPQHF
-,TRBV7-2,15,-,TRBJ2-7,TGTGCCAGCAGCTTAGGAATCGGGAGAGTCTACGAGCAGTACTTC,CASSLGIGRVYEQYF
-,TRBV7-2,19,-,TRBJ1-1,TGTGCCAGCAGCTTATCGGGGGGCGCATTAATTCGGATGAACACTGAAGCTTTCTTT,CASSLSGGALIRMNTEAFF
-,TRBV5-6,14,-,TRBJ2-5,TGTGCCAGCAGCTTCGCTCAGGGAACAGAGACCCAGTACTTC,CASSFAQGTETQYF
-,TRBV29-1,15,-,TRBJ2-7,TGCAGCGTTGAAGATCCTGAGACAGTCTCCTACGAGCAGTACTTC,CSVEDPETVSYEQYF
-,TRBV7-3,13,-,TRBJ2-5,TGTGCCAGCAGATGGGACAACCAAGAGACCCAGTACTTC,CASRWDNQETQYF
-,TRBV19,13,TRBD1,TRBJ2-5,TGTGCCAGTAGTGTGACAGGGGAAGAGACCCAGTACTTC,CASSVTGEETQYF
-,TRBV2,13,-,TRBJ1-2,TGTGCCAGCAGGGATGACAGTTTCTATGGCTACACCTTC,CASRDDSFYGYTF